A single sample gave rise to the 30 T cell receptor beta chains below, sequenced in a study of blood T cell repertoires in COVID-19 (TCRdb year 2020). Library prep was done by the immunoSEQ multiplex PCR assay. Held by TCRdb, this immuneACCESS table contains in-frame sequences only and omits some clones. Under half of the omission traces to an unresolved V gene where checked; the cause of the rest is unknown. Counted in this sample were about 300,000 clones; 70% to 90% of them appeared once. Clones ranked in the top ten supply 1% to 1.5% of the sample. The source material was peripheral blood. These receptors were obtained from a man aged 65-85 years with acute or convalescent COVID-19.

This clone was observed once. The chain employs TRBV30 and TRBJ2-7, with 10 bases that match TRBD1. In germline, CDR1 is GTSNPN, CDR2 SVGIG (reference sequence). This CDR3 region has 16 residues. V shed 0 bases, J shed 5 bases, and the junction held 10 bases outside the gene matches. The CDR3 spells CAWSVQSGQGFDEQYF. As DNA, the CDR3 is TGTGCCTGGAGTGTGCAGTCGGGACAGGGGTTCGACGAGCAGTACTTC.

This chain links TRBV4-1 with TRBJ1-5, with TRBD1 identical over 7 bases. The junction had 4 bases not matched to a gene; V was cut back by 0 bases and J by 5 bases. Germline values: CDR1 MGHRA, CDR2 YSYEKL. This CDR3 spans 15 amino acids. CDR3 protein: CASSQDGQGDQPQHF. The DNA of the CDR3 is TGCGCCAGCAGCCAAGACGGTCAGGGGGATCAGCCCCAGCATTTT.

The rearrangement joins TRBV18 to TRBJ2-5; unclear D gene. This CDR3 contains 12 residues. V lost 6 bases, J lost 5 bases, and 10 bases lay in between. In germline, CDR1 is KGHSH, CDR2 LQKENI. The CDR3 reads CASSPQSETQYF. The CDR3 DNA sequence: TGTGCCAGCTCCCCCCAATCCGAGACCCAGTACTTC.

This clone has at least ten counts. V and J are TRBV29-1 and TRBJ1-1; 8 bases are a match to TRBD1. V was clipped by 0 bases and J by 12 bases; unmatched bases: 6. Germline CDR1 is SQVTM and CDR2 is ANQGSEA. CDR3 length equals 12 residues. As DNA, the CDR3 is TGCAGCGTTGAAGAGGGACAGGTTGGGACTTTCTTT. Residues: CSVEEGQVGTFF.

The chain couples TRBV6-5 to TRBJ2-1; 9 bases line up with TRBD2. Per the germline V gene, CDR1 is MNHEY and CDR2 is SVGAGI. The CDR3 loop spans 15 amino acids. Unmatched junction bases numbered 10, after V lost 6 bases and J lost 7 bases. The chain's CDR3 is CASSPRGTSLNEQFF. The CDR3 DNA sequence: TGTGCCAGCAGCCCGCGAGGGACTAGCCTAAATGAGCAGTTCTTC.

V and J are TRBV5-1 and TRBJ2-5; 8 bases are shared with TRBD1. The CDR3 has 15 residues. CDR1 and CDR2 from the germline V gene are SGHRS and YFSETQ. V shed 3 bases, J shed 6 bases, and the junction held 10 bases outside the gene matches. The CDR3 region is CASSWGRQGQKTQYF. DNA of the CDR3: TGCGCCAGCAGCTGGGGGCGACAGGGGCAAAAGACCCAGTACTTC.

The chain links TRBV11-2 to TRBJ2-1; 8 nucleotides match TRBD2. The CDR3 extends over 16 amino acids. The germline CDR1 and CDR2 sequences are SGHAT and FQNNGV. After removal of 3 bases from V and 8 bases from J, the junction contained 12 bases not matched to a gene. The CDR3 sequence is CASSFFGRALFDEQFF. In DNA, the CDR3 is TGTGCCAGCAGCTTCTTCGGGAGGGCCCTTTTCGATGAGCAGTTCTTC.

The J gene is TRBJ1-3, the V gene TRBV7-2, with 8 bases fitting TRBD1. Germline CDR1 reads SGHTA; CDR2 reads FQGNSA. V dropped 2 bases and J dropped 0; count of bases not matched to a gene: 6. The CDR3 has 17 amino acids. The CDR3 DNA is TGTGCCAGCAGCTTACTAACAGGGGGGAGCTCTGGAAACACCATATATTTT. This gives the protein CASSLLTGGSSGNTIYF.

This clone was detected only once. The chain has TRBV9 and TRBJ1-2; perhaps TRBD1 as D (6 bases). Trimming pared 1 base from V and 1 base from J, leaving 8 bases between. Germline V gene lookup returns CDR1 SGDLS and CDR2 YYNGEE. This CDR3 is 14 amino acids long. CDR3 protein: CASSVTGHNYGYTF. In nucleotides, the CDR3 is TGTGCCAGCAGCGTAACAGGGCATAACTATGGCTACACCTTC.

The rearrangement uses TRBV5-1 and TRBJ1-6; 7 nucleotides align to TRBD1. In germline, CDR1 is SGHRS, CDR2 YFSETQ. The V segment lost 0 bases and the J segment 1 base; nucleotides outside the gene matches: 4. The CDR3 is made up of 17 amino acids. This CDR3 is CASSLEGGASYNSPLHF. The DNA for the CDR3 is TGCGCCAGCAGCTTGGAAGGGGGCGCGTCCTATAATTCACCCCTCCACTTT.

The chain is built from TRBV18 and TRBJ1-2; TRBD1 matches at 7 bases. CDR1 and CDR2 from the germline V gene are KGHSH and LQKENI. The CDR3 covers 15 residues. The V and J ends lost 0 bases and 8 bases, in that order; junction bases with no gene match: 9. CDR3 in DNA: TGTGCCAGCTCACCACCTTCCGGCAGGGGGTACGGCTACACCTTC. Residues: CASSPPSGRGYGYTF.

The rearrangement links TRBV5-4 to TRBJ1-6, with D tentatively TRBD1 (5 bases). This CDR3 spans 15 amino acids. V was clipped by 1 base and J by 7 bases, with 12 bases between them. CDR1 is SGHNT and CDR2 is YYREEE in the germline V gene (reference sequence). CDR3 amino acids: CASSLYAGFNSPLHF. As DNA, the CDR3 is TGTGCCAGCAGCTTGTATGCAGGGTTCAATTCACCCCTCCACTTT.

V and J are TRBV5-1 and TRBJ2-1, with 10 bases aligning to TRBD2. CDR1 is SGHRS and CDR2 is YFSETQ in the germline V gene. The CDR3 extends over 18 amino acids. V was pared by 1 base and J by 7 bases, with 14 bases of the junction left unmatched. The CDR3 region has the DNA TGCGCCAGCAGCTTGTCGAAAAGCGGGGGGGCGGCGAGGAATGAGCAGTTCTTC. Its protein product is CASSLSKSGGAARNEQFF.

The genes are TRBV10-3 and TRBJ2-3; the D gene is possibly TRBD2 (6 bases). CDR3 size: 16 residues. Germline CDR1 reads ENHRY; CDR2 reads SYGVKD. V was shortened by 3 bases and J by 3 bases, with 16 bases between the two germline ends. The CDR3 DNA is TGTGCCATCAGTGATGACGGGGTGGGGGGAACAGATACGCAGTATTTT. Residues: CAISDDGVGGTDTQYF.

This clone was counted a single time. V and J are TRBV7-2 and TRBJ2-3, with TRBD1 as a possible D gene (7 bases). With 1 base removed from V and 5 bases from J, the gap between germline ends came to 19 bases. CDR3 length: 17 residues. CDR1 SGHTA and CDR2 FQGNSA come from the germline V gene. The CDR3 region has the DNA TGTGCCAGCAGCTTAGAAGGGGCAGGGGGGCCAGGAGATACGCAGTATTTT. Protein sequence: CASSLEGAGGPGDTQYF.

This chain joins TRBV7-2 and TRBJ2-5; TRBD2 might be the D (5 bases). Germline-derived CDR1 and CDR2 are SGHTA and FQGNSA. The length of the CDR3 is 14 residues. V lost 5 bases and J 5 bases, leaving 15 bases between the germline ends. The CDR3 DNA reads as TGTGCCAGCAGCCAGAGGGCATACTCCGAGACCCAGTACTTC. It encodes CASSQRAYSETQYF.

This clone appeared once. CDR3 nucleotides: TGTGCCTGGAGTCCTTTGAATTCCAGGGGAGGCAATCAGCCCCAGCATTTT. Its translation: CAWSPLNSRGGNQPQHF. This chain uses TRBV30 with TRBJ1-5; TRBD1 is a possible D gene (6 bases). Trimming removed 2 bases at V and 2 bases at J, with 19 bases between. The CDR3 sequence is 17 residues long. The V gene's germline CDR1 is GTSNPN and CDR2 SVGIG (reference sequence).

V usage is TRBV7-9 and J usage is TRBJ2-3; TRBD2 matches 7 bases. With V trimmed by 2 bases and J by 4 bases, 9 bases remained unmatched. This CDR3 region has 16 residues. Germline CDR1 SEHNR, CDR2 FQNEAQ (reference sequence). This CDR3 is CASSLWAGDIADTQYF. CDR3 in DNA: TGTGCCAGCAGCTTATGGGCGGGAGATATAGCAGATACGCAGTATTTT.

In its sample, this clone was seen a few times. The chain uses TRBV28 and TRBJ1-2, with 10 bases that match TRBD1. V dropped 5 bases and J dropped 6; count of bases not matched to a gene: 6. Germline V CDR1 and CDR2: MDHEN, SYDVKM. The CDR3 is 14 residues long. CDR3: CASSISDRGDGYTF. CDR3 DNA sequence: TGTGCCAGCAGTATTTCGGACAGGGGGGATGGCTACACCTTC.

The CDR3 nucleotides are TGTGCCTGGAGTGTCGCAGGGGCACGAGAGACCCAGTACTTC. The encoded protein is CAWSVAGARETQYF. The J gene is TRBJ2-5, the V gene TRBV30, with D maybe TRBD1 (6 bases). CDR3 size: 14 residues. Per germline, CDR1 GTSNPN and CDR2 SVGIG (reference sequence). Trimming removed 0 bases at V and 4 bases at J, with 12 bases between.

The chain recombines TRBV15 with TRBJ1-4; 8 nucleotides line up with TRBD1. Trimming cost V 5 bases and J 1 base; bases outside gene matches: 9. The CDR3 is 17 amino acids. In germline, CDR1 is LNHNV, CDR2 YYDKDF (reference sequence). The CDR3 bases are TGTGCCACCAGCGGCCGACAGGGGTCGCTAACTAATGAAAAACTGTTTTTT. Residues: CATSGRQGSLTNEKLFF.

The J gene is TRBJ2-7, the V gene TRBV23-1, with 8 bases fitting TRBD1. TRBV23-1 is filed as an ORF, its function uncertain. CDR3 length: 15 residues. V dropped 0 bases and J dropped 3; count of bases not matched to a gene: 4. The DNA for the CDR3 is TGCGCCAGCAGTCAATCGCCGGACAGGGTCTACGAGCAGTACTTC. Its translation is CASSQSPDRVYEQYF.

This chain links TRBV19 with TRBJ2-1; 7 nucleotides agree with TRBD1. After removal of 4 bases from V and 7 bases from J, the junction contained 10 bases not matched to a gene. CDR3 length: 15 residues. CDR1 LNHDA and CDR2 SQIVND come from the germline V gene (reference sequence). The CDR3 here is CASSTGTVTGNEQFF. The CDR3 DNA follows: TGTGCCAGTAGTACAGGGACAGTTACAGGGAATGAGCAGTTCTTC.

The chain carries TRBV2 and TRBJ1-2, with 7 bases identical to TRBD1. Germline V gene sequence: CDR1 SNHLY, CDR2 FYNNEI. This CDR3 has 12 residues. With 5 bases clipped from V and 8 bases from J, the junction kept 5 bases outside the gene matches. DNA of the CDR3: TGTGCCAGCAGTAAAGGGACAGACGGCTACACCTTC. It is translated as CASSKGTDGYTF.

V and J are TRBV5-1 and TRBJ2-2, with 7 nucleotides matching TRBD2. V gave up 0 bases and J gave up 4 bases; unmatched junction bases: 6. CDR1 is SGHRS and CDR2 is YFSETQ in the germline V gene. The CDR3 runs 16 residues. The CDR3 region is CASSLAGGLGTGELFF. DNA of the CDR3: TGCGCCAGCAGCTTGGCGGGCGGACTAGGCACCGGGGAGCTGTTTTTT.

V usage is TRBV2 and J usage is TRBJ2-2; 8 bases align to TRBD2. Germline V lookup: CDR1 SNHLY, CDR2 FYNNEI. CDR3 size: 14 residues. V dropped 7 bases and J dropped 0; count of bases not matched to a gene: 1. In DNA, the CDR3 is TGTGCCAGCATAGCGGGAACGAACACCGGGGAGCTGTTTTTT. Translating it yields CASIAGTNTGELFF.

V usage is TRBV28 and J usage is TRBJ1-5; D remains ambiguous. Trimming shortened V by 2 bases and J by 5 bases, and 10 bases separated the two germline ends. CDR3 length: 14 amino acids. Germline lookup yields CDR1 MDHEN and CDR2 SYDVKM. As DNA, the CDR3 is TGTGCCAGCAGTTTAGTAAGGCAGGATCAGCCCCAGCATTTT. The encoded protein is CASSLVRQDQPQHF.

This rearrangement joins TRBV5-1 to TRBJ2-2, with 8 bases matching TRBD2. The V gene's germline CDR1 is SGHRS and CDR2 YFSETQ. The CDR3 runs to 14 residues. V gave up 5 bases and J gave up 1 base; unmatched junction bases: 1. The DNA for the CDR3 is TGCGCCAGCAGGAGCGGGAGGAACACCGGGGAGCTGTTTTTT. Amino acid sequence: CASRSGRNTGELFF.

This clone was detected a few times. This chain uses TRBV4-2 with TRBJ2-7, with 9 bases identical to TRBD1. V was pared by 2 bases and J by 3 bases, with 2 bases of the junction left unmatched. Germline V lookup: CDR1 LGHNA, CDR2 YNFKEQ. The CDR3 totals 14 residues. CDR3 region: CASSQKTGGYEQYF. CDR3 coding DNA: TGTGCCAGCAGCCAAAAGACAGGGGGCTACGAGCAGTACTTC.

The chain combines TRBV7-6 with TRBJ2-7; the D gene is possibly TRBD1 (6 bases). CDR1 is SGHVS and CDR2 is FNYEAQ in the germline V gene. Trimming removed 5 bases from V and 3 bases from J, with 17 bases in between. The CDR3 covers 15 residues. The CDR3 loop is CASSQGTGYFYEQYF. CDR3 DNA: TGTGCCAGCAGCCAAGGCACAGGGTATTTCTACGAGCAGTACTTC.